Below, 27 T cell receptor beta chains from the same sample are listed, as sequenced in a study of cytomegalovirus exposure and HLA in healthy donors. Amplification used 60 Vbeta primers and 13 Jbeta primers. The repertoire was sequenced with immunoSEQ multiplex PCR; TCRdb's copy has only in-frame clones and lacks some. The data hold over 90,000 clones, with roughly four fifths observed a single time. The sequenced material came from PBMCs. The receptors were gathered from a man aged 35-49 years in good health and CMV-seropositive.

The V gene is TRBV30, the J gene TRBJ1-3, with TRBD1 matching 10 bases. V was pared by 3 bases and J by 4 bases, with 12 bases of the junction left unmatched. Germline assignment: CDR1 GTSNPN and CDR2 SVGIG (reference sequence). This CDR3 has 17 amino acids. This CDR3 is CAWSRTGGTFVGNTIYF. The CDR3 DNA is TGTGCCTGGAGCAGGACAGGGGGGACGTTTGTCGGAAACACCATATATTTT.

CDR3 DNA: TGTGCCAGCAGTGAAGCCCTAGCGGGAGTAAACGAGCAGTACTTC. Residues: CASSEALAGVNEQYF. This chain links TRBV6-1 with TRBJ2-7, with TRBD2 matching 10 bases. Germline-derived CDR1 and CDR2 are MNHNS and SASEGT. CDR3 length: 15 amino acids. Trimming cost V 0 bases and J 5 bases; bases outside gene matches: 4.

V usage is TRBV19 and J usage is TRBJ2-6; TRBD1 matches 8 bases. This CDR3 is 16 amino acids long. The junction had 6 bases not matched to a gene; V was cut back by 8 bases and J by 0 bases. The germline CDR1 and CDR2 sequences are LNHDA and SQIVND (reference sequence). The chain's CDR3 is CASHRDRISGANVLTF. DNA for the CDR3: TGTGCCAGTCACCGGGACAGGATCTCTGGGGCCAACGTCCTGACTTTC. The full variable domain, its missing parts supplied by reference TRBV19 and TRBJ2-6, is DGGITQSPKYLFRKEGQNVTLSCEQNLNHDAMYWYRQDPGQGLRLIYYSQIVNDFQKGDIAEGYSVSREKKESFPLTVTSAQKNPTAFYLCASHRDRISGANVLTFGAGSRLTVL.

The chain uses TRBV30 and TRBJ2-1; 13 nucleotides agree with TRBD2. CDR3 length: 19 residues. Per germline, CDR1 GTSNPN and CDR2 SVGIG (reference sequence). Trimming at V came to 1 base and at J to 0 bases, leaving 9 bases not matched to a gene. CDR3 DNA sequence: TGTGCCTGGAGTGGGACTAGCGGGGGCCGCCAGAGCTCCTACAATGAGCAGTTCTTC. Residues: CAWSGTSGGRQSSYNEQFF.

This clone was picked up a small number of times. This chain links TRBV25-1 with TRBJ1-6, with D possibly being TRBD1 (6 bases). V dropped 4 bases and J dropped 0 bases, with 13 bases sitting between them. Germline V lookup: CDR1 MGHDK, CDR2 SYGVNS. This CDR3 is built from 17 residues. In nucleotides, the CDR3 is TGTGCCAGCAGTGGCGGACAGTCGAGCTCCTATAATTCACCCCTCCACTTT. This sequence encodes CASSGGQSSSYNSPLHF.

CDR3 nucleotides: TGCGCCAGCAGCTTGTCCAGGGGGTCGGAGACCCAGTACTTC. Translating it yields CASSLSRGSETQYF. This sequence joins TRBV5-1 and TRBJ2-5; 7 nucleotides agree with TRBD1. There are 14 residues in the CDR3. The junction had 5 bases not matched to a gene; V was cut back by 1 base and J by 5 bases. In germline, CDR1 is SGHRS, CDR2 YFSETQ.

V and J are TRBV11-2 and TRBJ2-7; D is perhaps TRBD2 (5 bases). This CDR3 is 15 amino acids long. CDR1 SGHAT and CDR2 FQNNGV come from the germline V gene. The V and J ends lost 3 bases and 5 bases respectively, with 17 bases between them. The CDR3 is CASSLGFASLHEQYF. In nucleotides, the CDR3 is TGTGCCAGCAGCTTGGGGTTTGCTAGCCTGCACGAGCAGTACTTC.

This clone showed up just a few times. The genes are TRBV5-1 and TRBJ2-5, with D maybe TRBD1 (6 bases). Trimming removed 0 bases from V and 5 bases from J, with 14 bases in between. This CDR3 has 15 amino acids. The germline gives CDR1 SGHRS, CDR2 YFSETQ. CDR3 residues: CASSLGTPRGETQYF. CDR3 in DNA: TGCGCCAGCAGCTTGGGCACCCCGAGGGGGGAGACCCAGTACTTC.

As regards this clone: At one end the junction does not follow the germline gene, possibly because of a read error. The chain links TRBV18 to TRBJ2-6; 7 nucleotides match TRBD1. Germline V gives CDR1 KGHSH, CDR2 LQKENI. The CDR3 sequence is 15 residues long. CDR3 sequence reads: CASSPDRAGANGLTF. CDR3 sequence (DNA): TGTGCCAGCTCCCCAGACAGGGCCGGGGCCAACGGCCTGACTTTC.

V gene TRBV5-5 combines with J gene TRBJ2-3; TRBD1 matches at 7 bases. The V gene's germline CDR1 is SGHKS and CDR2 YYEKEE (reference sequence). V lost 2 bases and J lost 4; bases outside the gene matches: 7. This CDR3 region has 15 residues. Here the CDR3 DNA reads TGTGCCAGCAGCTTCCGAGACAGGGTGGCAGATACGCAGTATTTT. Protein product: CASSFRDRVADTQYF.

The chain links TRBV6-6 to TRBJ1-5; unclear D gene. Trimming pared 8 bases from V and 11 bases from J, leaving 16 bases between. The CDR3 covers 12 residues. Germline-derived CDR1 and CDR2 are MNHNY and SVGAGI (reference sequence). The DNA of the CDR3 is TGTGCCAGCGAGGCACGTCAAGAGGCCCAGCATTTT. Its translation: CASEARQEAQHF.

The J gene is TRBJ2-1, the V gene TRBV14; 11 positions match TRBD2. Germline loops: CDR1 SGHDN, CDR2 FVKESK. V trimming: 3 bases; J trimming: 10 bases; junction bases outside the gene matches: 8. CDR3 length: 15 amino acids. CDR3: CASSQLGTSGREQFF. CDR3 nucleotide sequence: TGTGCCAGCAGCCAGCTCGGGACTAGCGGCAGGGAGCAGTTCTTC.

The chain couples TRBV5-6 to TRBJ2-5; 10 positions agree with TRBD1. The CDR3 runs to 17 residues. V lost 0 bases and J lost 5; bases outside the gene matches: 10. Germline-derived CDR1 and CDR2 are SGHDT and YYEEEE. The CDR3, as DNA: TGTGCCAGCAGCTTGGGACCGGGACAGGGGATTTGGGAGACCCAGTACTTC. This gives the protein CASSLGPGQGIWETQYF.

The J gene is TRBJ2-3, the V gene TRBV7-3; 7 bases agree with TRBD2. The trim removed 1 base at V and 5 bases at J, leaving 3 bases unmatched. This CDR3 is built from 14 residues. CDR1 and CDR2 from the germline V gene are SGHTA and FQGTGA. CDR3: CASSLKAGIDTQYF. CDR3 coding DNA: TGTGCCAGCAGCTTAAAAGCGGGGATAGATACGCAGTATTTT.

Points on this clone: This same CDR3 is encoded by further DNA sequences in the sample. The chain is built from TRBV9 and TRBJ2-7; maybe TRBD1 (6 bases). V was cut by 4 bases and J by 0 bases, with 14 bases left in between. The CDR3 sequence is 15 residues long. Germline V gives CDR1 SGDLS, CDR2 YYNGEE. The CDR3 sequence is CASSPQTGFSYEQYF. The CDR3 DNA follows: TGTGCCAGCAGCCCCCAGACAGGCTTCTCCTACGAGCAGTACTTC.

J is TRBJ2-6 and V is TRBV30; D perhaps matches TRBD1 (6 bases). Germline V CDR1 and CDR2: GTSNPN, SVGIG (reference sequence). The CDR3 is 16 residues long. V lost 1 base, J lost 0 bases, and 10 bases lay in between. This CDR3 is CAWSGDNPSGANVLTF. In DNA, the CDR3 is TGTGCCTGGAGTGGGGACAACCCCTCTGGGGCCAACGTCCTGACTTTC.

The V call is TRBV7-9, the J call TRBJ1-2; 7 bases agree with TRBD1. The germline V gene has CDR1 SEHNR and CDR2 FQNEAQ (reference sequence). The trim removed 3 bases at V and 2 bases at J, leaving 3 bases unmatched. The CDR3 is made up of 14 amino acids. Here the CDR3 reads CASSFTGVNYGYTF. Here the CDR3 DNA reads TGTGCCAGCAGCTTTACAGGGGTCAACTATGGCTACACCTTC.

V and J are TRBV30 and TRBJ1-5; D is undetermined. Between the trimmed V and J ends, which lost 2 bases and 6 bases, there was a span of 11 bases. This CDR3 has 13 residues. The V gene's germline CDR1 is GTSNPN and CDR2 SVGIG (reference sequence). The CDR3 is CAWSPGMGQPQHF. In DNA, the CDR3 is TGTGCCTGGAGTCCGGGGATGGGTCAGCCCCAGCATTTT. Together with reference TRBV30 and TRBJ1-5, the CDR3 gives the full variable domain: SQTIHQWPATLVQPVGSPLSLECTVEGTSNPNLYWYRQAAGRGLQLLFYSVGIGQISSEVPQNLSASRPQDRQFILSSKKLLLSDSGFYLCAWSPGMGQPQHFGDGTRLSIL.

The rearrangement joins TRBV5-4 to TRBJ2-2; 10 nucleotides align to TRBD1. The germline V gene encodes CDR1 SGHNT and CDR2 YYREEE (reference sequence). After removal of 6 bases from V and 4 bases from J, the junction contained 9 bases not matched to a gene. The CDR3 has 16 amino acids. The CDR3 nucleotides are TGTGCCAGCAACCGGGGGGGACAGGGGATCACCGGGGAGCTGTTTTTT. Its protein product is CASNRGGQGITGELFF.

The genes are TRBV29-1 and TRBJ2-5, with TRBD2 as a possible D gene (6 bases). The germline CDR1 and CDR2 sequences are SQVTM and ANQGSEA. The CDR3 is 13 amino acids. Trimming shortened V by 6 bases and J by 4 bases, and 15 bases separated the two germline ends. CDR3 amino acids: CSVTGVSGETQYF. DNA for the CDR3: TGCAGCGTCACGGGAGTGTCGGGAGAGACCCAGTACTTC.

This chain connects TRBV15 to TRBJ2-3; no definite D call. The CDR3 consists of 15 residues. The germline V gene has CDR1 LNHNV and CDR2 YYDKDF (reference sequence). Trimming stripped 0 bases from V and 7 bases from J, with 14 bases between. The CDR3 coding sequence is TGTGCCACCAGCAGAGATGGAAATCTGGGCCATACGCAGTATTTT. Its protein product is CATSRDGNLGHTQYF.

This rearrangement joins TRBV6-1 to TRBJ2-1, with 7 bases identical to TRBD2. V trimming: 0 bases; J trimming: 4 bases; junction bases outside the gene matches: 3. This CDR3 contains 15 residues. The germline V gene encodes CDR1 MNHNS and CDR2 SASEGT. The CDR3: CASSEAPAGYNEQFF. The CDR3 DNA is TGTGCCAGCAGTGAAGCCCCAGCGGGATACAATGAGCAGTTCTTC.

The rearrangement uses TRBV7-2 and TRBJ1-2, with D perhaps TRBD1 (6 bases). The germline V and J ends were trimmed by 1 base and 2 bases, with 14 bases remaining between them. The CDR3 extends over 16 amino acids. Germline V gene data show CDR1 as SGHTA and CDR2 as FQGNSA. This CDR3 reads CASSLESRQANYGYTF. The CDR3 DNA reads as TGTGCCAGCAGCTTAGAAAGTCGACAGGCCAACTATGGCTACACCTTC.

This chain connects TRBV4-2 to TRBJ2-1; 9 bases agree with TRBD2. V gave up 3 bases and J gave up 3 bases; unmatched junction bases: 6. The germline gives CDR1 LGHNA, CDR2 YNFKEQ. This CDR3 contains 16 residues. Here the CDR3 reads CASSQAGTSSYNEQFF. The CDR3 coding sequence is TGTGCCAGCAGCCAGGCCGGGACTAGCAGCTACAATGAGCAGTTCTTC.

This clone was seen only a few times. The chain joins TRBV16 to TRBJ2-5; D is possibly TRBD2 (5 bases). This CDR3 contains 16 residues. Trimming left V 0 bases short and J 5 bases short, with 16 bases between. Germline CDR1 KGHSY, CDR2 FQNENV. Here the CDR3 DNA reads TGTGCCAGCAGCCAATCTCTAGCCCCTACGGCGGAGACCCAGTACTTC. This gives the protein CASSQSLAPTAETQYF.

The rearrangement uses TRBV2 and TRBJ1-4, with D possibly TRBD1 on 5 matching bases. The CDR3 contains 12 residues. V lost 1 base and J 17 bases, leaving 14 bases between the germline ends. Germline-derived CDR1 and CDR2 are SNHLY and FYNNEI. CDR3 nucleotides: TGTGCCAGCAGTGAAGGGGGGGGGTGGCTTTTTTTT. Protein product: CASSEGGGWLFF.

This rearrangement joins TRBV4-1 to TRBJ1-5, with D hard to call. The V and J ends lost 3 bases and 7 bases respectively, with 10 bases between them. The CDR3 runs 13 residues. Per germline, CDR1 MGHRA and CDR2 YSYEKL. This chain's CDR3 is CASSQGPGQPQHF. The CDR3 nucleotides are TGCGCCAGCAGCCAGGGCCCGGGGCAGCCCCAGCATTTT.